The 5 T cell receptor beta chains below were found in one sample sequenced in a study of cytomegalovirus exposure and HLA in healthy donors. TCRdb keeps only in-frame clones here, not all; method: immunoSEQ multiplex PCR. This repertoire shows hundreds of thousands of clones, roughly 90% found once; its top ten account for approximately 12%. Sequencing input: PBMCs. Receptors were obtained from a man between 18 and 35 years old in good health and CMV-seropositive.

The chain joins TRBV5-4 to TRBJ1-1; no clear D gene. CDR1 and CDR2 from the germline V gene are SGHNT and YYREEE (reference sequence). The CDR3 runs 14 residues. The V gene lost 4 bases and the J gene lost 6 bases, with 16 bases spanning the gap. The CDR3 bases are TGTGCCAGCAGCACACGGACGGTTAGGGCTGAAGCTTTCTTT. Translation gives CASSTRTVRAEAFF.

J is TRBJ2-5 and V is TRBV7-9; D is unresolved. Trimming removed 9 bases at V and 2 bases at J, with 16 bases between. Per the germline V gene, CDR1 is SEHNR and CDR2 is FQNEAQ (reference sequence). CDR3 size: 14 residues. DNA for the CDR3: TGTGCCAGTTCTATGGGTGGATTTCAAGAGACCCAGTACTTC. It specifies CASSMGGFQETQYF.

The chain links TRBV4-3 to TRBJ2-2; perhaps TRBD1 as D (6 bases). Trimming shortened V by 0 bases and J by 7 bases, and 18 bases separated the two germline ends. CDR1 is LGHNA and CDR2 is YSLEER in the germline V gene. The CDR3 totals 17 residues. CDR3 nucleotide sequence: TGCGCCAGCAGCCAAGATTGGGGACATCTCCAGATCGGGGAGCTGTTTTTT. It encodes CASSQDWGHLQIGELFF.

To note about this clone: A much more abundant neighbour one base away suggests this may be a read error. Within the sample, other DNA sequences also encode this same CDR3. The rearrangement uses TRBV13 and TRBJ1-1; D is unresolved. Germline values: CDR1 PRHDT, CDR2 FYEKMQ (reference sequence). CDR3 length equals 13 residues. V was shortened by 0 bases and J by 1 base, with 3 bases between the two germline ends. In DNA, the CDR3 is TGTGCCAGCAGCTTAGGAGGGAACACTGAAGCTTTCTTT. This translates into CASSLGGNTEAFF.

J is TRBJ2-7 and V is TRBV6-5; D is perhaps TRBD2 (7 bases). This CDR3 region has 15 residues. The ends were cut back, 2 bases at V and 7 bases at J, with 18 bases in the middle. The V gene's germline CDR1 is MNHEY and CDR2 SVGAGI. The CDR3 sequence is CASSYGASGTGEQYF. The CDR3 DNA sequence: TGTGCCAGCAGTTACGGGGCTAGCGGTACAGGGGAGCAGTACTTC.